The TCR beta chain described here comes from a study of blood T cell repertoires in COVID-19. CDR1 MNHNY and CDR2 SVGAGI come from the germline V gene (reference sequence). The CDR3 totals 13 residues. The ends were cut back, 7 bases at V and 6 bases at J, with 13 bases in the middle. Produced via immunoSEQ multiplex PCR; TCRdb's table is partial and in-frame only. Altogether around 60,000 clones are present, over 65% being singletons, with the ten largest covering roughly 20%. This clone appeared many times. The sequence derives from a man older than 75 with active or convalescent COVID-19. The sequenced sample consisted of peripheral blood. This chain joins TRBV6-6 and TRBJ2-1; TRBD2 might be the D (5 bases). CDR3 residues: CASKTGDLNEQFF. The CDR3 DNA reads as TGTGCCAGCAAAACCGGGGATCTCAATGAGCAGTTCTTC.